These 26 T cell receptor beta chains originate from one sample sequenced in a study of T cell responses to AZD1222 COVID-19 vaccine. Here immunoSEQ multiplex PCR was the method, and the copy in TCRdb shows in-frame clones only, minus some. The table records 90,000 to 140,000 clones, 88% of them present only once. Sequences were derived from peripheral blood, sampled on day 0 of AZD1222 vaccination. These receptors were taken from an adult in good health.

The chain recombines TRBV5-1 with TRBJ2-1, with 7 bases lining up with TRBD2. The ends lost 4 bases at V and 3 bases at J; junction bases unmatched: 7. This CDR3 region has 15 residues. Germline CDR1 is SGHRS and CDR2 is YFSETQ. The CDR3 sequence is CASSPGLTNYNEQFF. The CDR3 nucleotides are TGCGCCAGCAGCCCGGGACTAACGAACTACAATGAGCAGTTCTTC.

This clone was observed once. V and J are TRBV28 and TRBJ1-2; no reliable D call. Trimming took 5 bases from V and 5 from J, leaving 12 bases between them. The CDR3 sequence is 13 residues long. The V gene's germline CDR1 is MDHEN and CDR2 SYDVKM. CDR3 coding DNA: TGTGCCAGCAGTCTCCGCGCGTCTTATGGCTACACCTTC. Residues: CASSLRASYGYTF.

V is TRBV28 and J is TRBJ2-5; D might be TRBD2 (6 bases). V lost 3 bases to trimming and J lost 7 bases, with 15 bases between them. From germline, CDR1 is MDHEN and CDR2 SYDVKM. The CDR3 is 14 residues long. The CDR3 coding sequence is TGTGCCAGCAGTTTCGCTGGGCGGGACCCGACCCAGTACTTC. Its translation: CASSFAGRDPTQYF.

The rearrangement links TRBV27 to TRBJ1-2; TRBD1 is a possible D gene (5 bases). V lost 2 bases and J 4 bases, leaving 14 bases between the germline ends. This CDR3 comprises 15 residues. Germline CDR1 MNHEY, CDR2 SMNVEV (reference sequence). CDR3 amino acids: CASSLTPRGGYGYTF. The CDR3, as DNA: TGTGCCAGCAGTTTAACCCCCCGGGGCGGCTATGGCTACACCTTC.

The rearrangement joins TRBV28 to TRBJ1-2, with TRBD1 matching over 8 bases. There are 15 residues in the CDR3. Losses at the gene ends were 5 bases for V and 2 bases for J; bases not matched to a gene: 7. Germline loops: CDR1 MDHEN, CDR2 SYDVKM. CDR3 region: CASSPGDRTNYGYTF. CDR3 nucleotides: TGTGCCAGCAGTCCCGGGGACAGGACAAACTATGGCTACACCTTC.

The chain has TRBV15 and TRBJ2-3; a possible D gene is TRBD2 (6 bases). CDR3 size: 16 residues. The ends were cut back, 2 bases at V and 3 bases at J, with 15 bases in the middle. CDR1 and CDR2 from the germline V gene are LNHNV and YYDKDF (reference sequence). The CDR3 nucleotides are TGTGCCACCAGCAGATCGGGATTAGGAGGGACAGATACGCAGTATTTT. As protein: CATSRSGLGGTDTQYF.

The genes are TRBV2 and TRBJ2-7; D is unclear. The CDR3 extends over 12 amino acids. Germline loops: CDR1 SNHLY, CDR2 FYNNEI. V was trimmed by 6 bases and J by 5 bases, leaving 11 bases between them. The CDR3 coding sequence is TGTGCCAGCAGCCATGGGGTGGACGAGCAGTACTTC. As protein: CASSHGVDEQYF.

The chain joins TRBV28 to TRBJ1-6; D is unresolved. This CDR3 is 13 amino acids long. V dropped 5 bases and J dropped 9 bases, with 11 bases sitting between them. CDR1 is MDHEN and CDR2 is SYDVKM in the germline V gene. CDR3: CASSPPGGSPLHF. CDR3 coding DNA: TGTGCCAGCAGTCCCCCCGGTGGTTCACCCCTCCACTTT.

This chain links TRBV5-4 with TRBJ2-5; TRBD1 is a possible D gene (6 bases). Germline lookup yields CDR1 SGHNT and CDR2 YYREEE (reference sequence). V was trimmed by 4 bases and J by 2 bases, leaving 9 bases between them. The length of the CDR3 is 13 residues. CDR3 in DNA: TGTGCCAGCAGCCGGGACATACAAGAGACCCAGTACTTC. This sequence encodes CASSRDIQETQYF.

CDR3 nucleotides: TGCAGCGCCAAAGAAGGACAGCTTGAAGCTTTCTTT. Encoded protein: CSAKEGQLEAFF. V gene TRBV29-1 combines with J gene TRBJ1-1; possibly TRBD1 for D (6 bases). Germline lookup yields CDR1 SQVTM and CDR2 ANQGSEA. The CDR3 loop spans 12 amino acids. V was cut by 7 bases and J by 7 bases, with 16 bases left in between.

The chain uses TRBV5-1 and TRBJ1-2; D gene unclear. The germline CDR1 and CDR2 sequences are SGHRS and YFSETQ. V lost 0 bases, J lost 1 base, and 10 bases lay in between. This CDR3 has 15 residues. CDR3 region: CASSLVTENNYGYTF. CDR3 DNA: TGCGCCAGCAGCTTGGTAACAGAAAATAACTATGGCTACACCTTC.

The chain links TRBV18 to TRBJ2-6, with 7 nucleotides matching TRBD1. CDR1 and CDR2 from the germline V gene are KGHSH and LQKENI. The CDR3 runs 19 residues. J lost 4 bases, V lost 3 bases, and 15 bases had no gene match. The CDR3 protein is CASSPSPGQPSGGANVLTF. DNA for the CDR3: TGTGCCAGCTCACCCTCCCCGGGACAGCCATCGGGAGGGGCCAACGTCCTGACTTTC. Complete variable domain (other parts from reference TRBV18 and TRBJ2-6): NAGVMQNPRHLVRRRGQEARLRCSPMKGHSHVYWYRQLPEEGLKFMVYLQKENIIDESGMPKERFSAEFPKEGPSILRIQQVVRGDSAAYFCASSPSPGQPSGGANVLTFGAGSRLTVL.

The chain is built from TRBV15 and TRBJ1-4; D uncertain. Per the germline V gene, CDR1 is LNHNV and CDR2 is YYDKDF (reference sequence). The CDR3 consists of 14 residues. Trimming cost V 0 bases and J 5 bases, with 7 bases left between them. The CDR3 region has the DNA TGTGCCACCAGCAGAGAGGGTCGCAATGAAAAACTGTTTTTT. Amino acid sequence: CATSREGRNEKLFF.

This chain joins TRBV19 and TRBJ1-3, with D possibly being TRBD1 (5 bases). This CDR3 spans 16 amino acids. V lost 4 bases and J lost 2, with 15 bases in between. Per germline, CDR1 LNHDA and CDR2 SQIVND (reference sequence). CDR3 nucleotide sequence: TGTGCCAGTAGTACCATCGGGACTCCCACTGGAAACACCATATATTTT. Translated: CASSTIGTPTGNTIYF. Complete variable domain (other parts from reference TRBV19 and TRBJ1-3): DGGITQSPKYLFRKEGQNVTLSCEQNLNHDAMYWYRQDPGQGLRLIYYSQIVNDFQKGDIAEGYSVSREKKESFPLTVTSAQKNPTAFYLCASSTIGTPTGNTIYFGEGSWLTVV.

This clone was seen once. This chain links TRBV6-5 with TRBJ1-2; no clear D. This CDR3 spans 13 amino acids. The ends were cut back, 0 bases at V and 5 bases at J, with 7 bases in the middle. Germline V gene sequence: CDR1 MNHEY, CDR2 SVGAGI. CDR3 sequence reads: CASSYSKAYGYTF. As DNA, the CDR3 is TGTGCCAGCAGTTACTCAAAGGCTTATGGCTACACCTTC.

The chain recombines TRBV29-1 with TRBJ2-1; TRBD2 agrees at 7 bases. This CDR3 is built from 14 residues. Trimming cost V 2 bases and J 7 bases; bases outside gene matches: 8. Germline values: CDR1 SQVTM, CDR2 ANQGSEA. CDR3 sequence (DNA): TGCAGCGTTGAAAGGTGGGAGGGAGGTAATGAGCAGTTCTTC. Amino acids: CSVERWEGGNEQFF.

A word on this clone: Other DNA sequences within the sample encode an identical CDR3. The J gene is TRBJ1-2, the V gene TRBV30, with unresolved D. The CDR3 is 13 residues long. Germline CDR1 and CDR2: GTSNPN and SVGIG (reference sequence). Trimming took off 0 bases at V and 4 bases at J, with 9 bases between the two ends. The CDR3 sequence: CAWSVQQSYGYTF. As DNA, the CDR3 is TGTGCCTGGAGTGTACAACAGTCCTATGGCTACACCTTC.

V and J are TRBV6-5 and TRBJ2-7, with 7 positions matching TRBD1. The CDR3 length is 16 residues. Trimming cost V 4 bases and J 1 base; bases outside gene matches: 10. The V gene's germline CDR1 is MNHEY and CDR2 SVGAGI. CDR3 nucleotides: TGTGCCAGCAGTTCCCGGACAGGAAGGGGGTCCTACGAGCAGTACTTC. Its translation: CASSSRTGRGSYEQYF.

This sequence joins TRBV10-3 and TRBJ1-5; a weak D match, TRBD1 (6 bases). The CDR3 spans 16 residues. Germline CDR1 reads ENHRY; CDR2 reads SYGVKD. The V gene lost 4 bases and the J gene lost 6 bases, with 19 bases spanning the gap. For the CDR3, the DNA is TGTGCCATCAGTGGAGGCAGGGAGGGGGTCTCTCAGCCCCAGCATTTT. It encodes CAISGGREGVSQPQHF.

The chain joins TRBV15 to TRBJ1-5; weak D call: TRBD1 (5 bases). The ends were cut back, 0 bases at V and 3 bases at J, with 15 bases in the middle. Per the germline V gene, CDR1 is LNHNV and CDR2 is YYDKDF (reference sequence). This CDR3 has 17 residues. CDR3 in amino acids: CATSRDRTGVYNQPQHF. The CDR3 DNA sequence: TGTGCCACCAGCAGAGATCGCACAGGTGTATACAATCAGCCCCAGCATTTT. The entire variable domain, with the rest obtained from reference TRBV15 and TRBJ1-5, is as follows: DAMVIQNPRYQVTQFGKPVTLSCSQTLNHNVMYWYQQKSSQAPKLLFHYYDKDFNNEADTPDNFQSRRPNTSFCFLDIRSPGLGDTAMYLCATSRDRTGVYNQPQHFGDGTRLSIL.

The gene calls are TRBV3-1 (or the pseudogene TRBV3-2) and TRBJ2-2; D gene uncertain. Trimming removed 1 base from V and 4 bases from J, with 4 bases in between. The CDR3 consists of 13 residues. Germline CDR1 reads LGHDT; CDR2 reads YNNKEL (reference sequence). This CDR3 is CASSQGRTGELFF. The CDR3 region has the DNA TGTGCCAGCAGCCAAGGGCGCACCGGGGAGCTGTTTTTT.

The chain links TRBV5-1 to TRBJ1-4; no definite D call. V shed 2 bases and J shed 3 bases, with 11 bases lying between them. Germline V gives CDR1 SGHRS, CDR2 YFSETQ. The CDR3 runs 15 residues. As DNA, the CDR3 is TGCGCCAGCAGCTTTGGGCTGGGGTCTAATGAAAAACTGTTTTTT. As protein: CASSFGLGSNEKLFF. Based on the CDR3 plus reference TRBV5-1 and TRBJ1-4, the full variable domain is KAGVTQTPRYLIKTRGQQVTLSCSPISGHRSVSWYQQTPGQGLQFLFEYFSETQRNKGNFPGRFSGRQFSNSRSEMNVSTLELGDSALYLCASSFGLGSNEKLFFGSGTQLSVL.

The chain recombines TRBV6-2 or TRBV6-3 with TRBJ2-7; 7 nucleotides line up with TRBD1. Germline loops: CDR1 MNHEY, CDR2 SVGEGT. Losses at the gene ends were 5 bases for V and 2 bases for J; bases not matched to a gene: 9. The CDR3 totals 15 residues. In nucleotides, the CDR3 is TGTGCCAGCAGTACCGAACAGGGGCCAGCCTACGAGCAGTACTTC. It encodes CASSTEQGPAYEQYF.

This chain joins TRBV6-1 and TRBJ2-1; D tentatively fits TRBD1 or TRBD2 (5 bases each). The germline V and J ends were trimmed by 3 bases and 3 bases, with 15 bases remaining between them. Germline V gene data show CDR1 as MNHNS and CDR2 as SASEGT. This CDR3 is built from 16 residues. The CDR3 DNA reads as TGTGCCAGCAGTGATTCATCGGGACGGGACTACAATGAGCAGTTCTTC. This encodes CASSDSSGRDYNEQFF.

This clone is a singleton in its sample. V and J are TRBV7-3 and TRBJ2-1; TRBD2 matches at 7 bases. From germline, CDR1 is SGHTA and CDR2 FQGTGA. V trimming: 2 bases; J trimming: 4 bases; junction bases outside the gene matches: 5. The CDR3 contains 15 residues. The CDR3 nucleotides read TGTGCCAGCAGCTTATCGGCTAGCGGATACAATGAGCAGTTCTTC. Translated: CASSLSASGYNEQFF.

The V and J genes are TRBV28 and TRBJ1-3; D uncertain. CDR1 and CDR2 from the germline V gene are MDHEN and SYDVKM. The CDR3 covers 14 residues. V shed 3 bases and J shed 0 bases, with 6 bases lying between them. In nucleotides, the CDR3 is TGTGCCAGCAGTTTGAAGGGCTCTGGAAACACCATATATTTT. Amino acid sequence: CASSLKGSGNTIYF. Complete variable domain (other parts from reference TRBV28 and TRBJ1-3): DVKVTQSSRYLVKRTGEKVFLECVQDMDHENMFWYRQDPGLGLRLIYFSYDVKMKEKGDIPEGYSVSREKKERFSLILESASTNQTSMYLCASSLKGSGNTIYFGEGSWLTVV.